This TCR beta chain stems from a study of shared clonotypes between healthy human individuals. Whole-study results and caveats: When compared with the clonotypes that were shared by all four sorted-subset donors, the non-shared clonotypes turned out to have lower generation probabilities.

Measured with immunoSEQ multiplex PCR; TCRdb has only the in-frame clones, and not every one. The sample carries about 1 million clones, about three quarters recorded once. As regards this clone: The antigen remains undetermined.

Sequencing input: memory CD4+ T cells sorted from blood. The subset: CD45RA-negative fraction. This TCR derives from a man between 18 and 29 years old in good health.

The CDR3 DNA reads as TGTGCCAGCAGTTTTCGGGACAGACCACTTGAAGCTTTCTTT. Its translation: CASSFRDRPLEAFF. The gene calls are TRBV28 and TRBJ1-1; 7 nucleotides match TRBD1. This CDR3 has 14 residues. Germline CDR1 and CDR2: MDHEN and SYDVKM. The ends lost 3 bases at V and 7 bases at J; junction bases unmatched: 8.